The 17 T cell receptor beta chains below were found in one sample sequenced in a study of shared clonotypes between healthy human individuals. Profiling relied on immunoSEQ multiplex PCR, and the TCRdb table lists in-frame clones only, not all of them. The sample lists around 940,000 clones; approximately 76% were seen once. The sequenced sample was memory CD4+ T cells sorted from blood. As for subset: CD45RA-negative fraction. The source of these receptors is a man aged 18 to 29 in good health.

J is TRBJ2-1 and V is TRBV7-3, with TRBD2 matching 7 bases. The CDR3 length is 17 residues. CDR1 and CDR2 from the germline V gene are SGHTA and FQGTGA. The V segment lost 5 bases and the J segment 9 bases; nucleotides outside the gene matches: 19. The CDR3 reads CASSQIVASGPGGEQFF. CDR3 nucleotides: TGTGCCAGCAGCCAGATCGTGGCTAGCGGTCCAGGCGGTGAGCAGTTCTTC.

The chain recombines TRBV5-4 with TRBJ1-2; the D gene is possibly TRBD1 (6 bases). The CDR3 contains 15 residues. Germline CDR1 and CDR2: SGHNT and YYREEE (reference sequence). Trimming left V 4 bases short and J 4 bases short, with 17 bases between. The CDR3 sequence is CASSARGLGAYGYTF. CDR3 nucleotides: TGTGCCAGCAGCGCCCGGGGGCTCGGGGCCTATGGCTACACCTTC.

The genes are TRBV6-6 and TRBJ2-3; no clear D gene. V gave up 4 bases and J gave up 0 bases, with 11 bases separating them. The germline V gene has CDR1 MNHNY and CDR2 SVGAGI (reference sequence). CDR3 length: 15 amino acids. In nucleotides, the CDR3 is TGTGCCAGCAGTTCCTTGGGCCAGAGCACAGATACGCAGTATTTT. Translating gives CASSSLGQSTDTQYF.

This clone was found a few times. The J gene is TRBJ1-2, the V gene TRBV7-2; 7 nucleotides match TRBD1. V gave up 4 bases and J gave up 2 bases; unmatched junction bases: 7. The CDR3 totals 15 residues. Germline CDR1 and CDR2: SGHTA and FQGNSA. CDR3 in amino acids: CASSSRTQGNYGYTF. Here the CDR3 DNA reads TGTGCCAGCAGCTCCCGAACACAGGGGAACTATGGCTACACCTTC.

This chain uses TRBV18 with TRBJ2-7; D remains unclear. CDR3 length equals 11 residues. The V gene's germline CDR1 is KGHSH and CDR2 LQKENI. Deletions cut 5 bases from V and 2 bases from J, with 4 bases between. CDR3 DNA sequence: TGTGCCAGCTCAAACGCCTACGAGCAGTACTTC. It specifies CASSNAYEQYF.

As DNA, the CDR3 is TGTGCCAGCAGCCCCCTGCAGACTTTCGGGGAGCTGTTTTTT. Translated, it gives CASSPLQTFGELFF. The chain combines TRBV9 with TRBJ2-2; no reliable D call. This CDR3 is 14 amino acids long. Per the germline V gene, CDR1 is SGDLS and CDR2 is YYNGEE. The V gene lost 4 bases and the J gene lost 7 bases, with 14 bases spanning the gap.

V usage is TRBV10-3 and J usage is TRBJ1-6, with 11 bases matching TRBD1. Trimming removed 6 bases from V and 10 bases from J; junction bases left unmatched: 11. Germline CDR1 is ENHRY and CDR2 is SYGVKD. The CDR3 is 16 amino acids. The CDR3 loop reads CAISDPGTGGSSPLHF. The DNA for the CDR3 is TGTGCCATCAGCGATCCCGGGACAGGGGGTAGCTCACCCCTCCACTTT.

This clone was seen repeatedly, ten times or more. The chain has TRBV27 and TRBJ2-4; TRBD1 matches 9 bases. The J segment lost 0 bases and the V segment lost 7 bases, leaving 16 bases of the junction unmatched. CDR3 length equals 19 residues. CDR1 and CDR2 (germline): MNHEY, SMNVEV (reference sequence). CDR3 nucleotide sequence: TGTGCCAGCACTATTAGGGGACAGGGTTCGCTTCTAGCCAAAAACATTCAGTACTTC. This translates into CASTIRGQGSLLAKNIQYF.

This clone turned up a few times. This chain uses TRBV19 with TRBJ1-2; 7 bases are a match to TRBD1. The CDR3 is 13 residues long. Germline V gene data show CDR1 as LNHDA and CDR2 as SQIVND (reference sequence). The J segment lost 1 base and the V segment lost 7 bases, leaving 3 bases of the junction unmatched. CDR3 in amino acids: CASTGQLNYGYTF. The DNA for the CDR3 is TGTGCCAGTACGGGACAGCTTAACTATGGCTACACCTTC.

The chain recombines TRBV4-2 with TRBJ2-3, with TRBD2 identical over 7 bases. Germline trimming cut 0 bases from V and 0 bases from J; bases unmatched to any gene: 0. Looked up from germline, CDR1 is LGHNA and CDR2 is YNFKEQ. This CDR3 comprises 15 residues. The CDR3 sequence: CASSQELASTDTQYF. CDR3 nucleotides: TGTGCCAGCAGCCAAGAACTAGCGAGCACAGATACGCAGTATTTT.

V is TRBV25-1 and J is TRBJ2-2; possible D gene TRBD2, 5 bases. The CDR3 extends over 16 amino acids. Germline V gene lookup returns CDR1 MGHDK and CDR2 SYGVNS. Trimming pared 1 base from V and 1 base from J, leaving 10 bases between. CDR3 in amino acids: CASSELSGLNTGELFF. CDR3 nucleotide sequence: TGTGCCAGCAGTGAATTATCGGGGTTGAACACCGGGGAGCTGTTTTTT.

The chain joins TRBV11-2 to TRBJ2-7; 8 bases align to TRBD2. The V gene end was trimmed by 4 bases and the J gene end by 1 base; junction bases not matched to a gene: 3. Looked up from germline, CDR1 is SGHAT and CDR2 is FQNNGV. The CDR3 length is 14 residues. The CDR3 DNA is TGTGCCAGCAGCTGGCTAGCGGGTTCCTACGAGCAGTACTTC. This translates into CASSWLAGSYEQYF. The full variable domain, in which reference TRBV11-2 and TRBJ2-7 provide the parts outside the CDR3, is EAGVAQSPRYKIIEKRQSVAFWCNPISGHATLYWYQQILGQGPKLLIQFQNNGVVDDSQLPKDRFSAERLKGVDSTLKIQPAKLEDSAVYLCASSWLAGSYEQYFGPGTRLTVT.

The V and J genes are TRBV15 and TRBJ1-4; the D gene is possibly TRBD1 (6 bases). V lost 4 bases and J lost 5, with 14 bases in between. The CDR3 contains 15 residues. Germline V lookup: CDR1 LNHNV, CDR2 YYDKDF (reference sequence). CDR3 protein: CATSKGGGGNEKLFF. In nucleotides, the CDR3 is TGTGCCACCAGCAAAGGCGGGGGCGGAAATGAAAAACTGTTTTTT.

V is TRBV28 and J is TRBJ1-2; D not resolved. V lost 2 bases and J lost 6, with 19 bases in between. The CDR3 totals 16 residues. Germline V CDR1 and CDR2: MDHEN, SYDVKM. CDR3 protein: CASSLNSRGGWNGYTF. The CDR3 coding sequence is TGTGCCAGCAGTTTAAACTCTCGAGGAGGATGGAATGGCTACACCTTC.

V is TRBV27 and J is TRBJ1-5; possible D gene TRBD1, 5 bases. The ends were cut back, 4 bases at V and 2 bases at J, with 15 bases in the middle. The CDR3 is made up of 16 amino acids. Germline V gives CDR1 MNHEY, CDR2 SMNVEV (reference sequence). The CDR3 DNA sequence: TGTGCCAGCAGTTCAAACCCGGGGGGGGGCAATCAGCCCCAGCATTTT. Its translation: CASSSNPGGGNQPQHF.

V is TRBV7-2 and J is TRBJ1-1; unclear D gene. The germline V and J ends were trimmed by 1 base and 2 bases, with 11 bases remaining between them. The CDR3 covers 15 residues. The germline gives CDR1 SGHTA, CDR2 FQGNSA. The chain's CDR3 is CASSLGRVVNTEAFF. CDR3 in DNA: TGTGCCAGCAGCTTAGGGAGGGTTGTCAACACTGAAGCTTTCTTT.

The chain's CDR3 is CASSLVSGSNTGELFF. CDR3 bases: TGTGCCAGCAGCTTGGTTAGCGGGTCGAACACCGGGGAGCTGTTTTTT. The V gene is TRBV7-9, the J gene TRBJ2-2; 7 bases map to TRBD2. The CDR3 length is 16 residues. Germline assignment: CDR1 SEHNR and CDR2 FQNEAQ (reference sequence). V was pared by 3 bases and J by 0 bases, with 4 bases of the junction left unmatched.